This entry lists 13 T cell receptor beta chains sequenced from one sample in a study of Ad26.COV2.S vaccination and SARS-CoV-2 variants. Data came from immunoSEQ multiplex PCR; TCRdb stores just in-frame clones and leaves some out. The profile shows some 400,000 clones, about 88% of them singletons. Treatment in this sample: about 20 received Ad26.COV2.S at low or high dose, single or two shots; about five received placebo; per-sample allocation not given. Samples came from day 63 after the first vaccine or placebo injection. The sample consisted of peripheral blood, taken in a trial of Ad26.COV2.S vaccine versus placebo. The source is a person aged 18-60 years who received the Ad26.COV2.S COVID-19 vaccine or a placebo.

This clone was recorded only once. This chain links TRBV3-1 (or the pseudogene TRBV3-2) with TRBJ2-2; 9 nucleotides agree with TRBD2. Germline V gene sequence: CDR1 LGHDT, CDR2 YNNKEL (reference sequence). The V segment lost 4 bases and the J segment 6 bases; nucleotides outside the gene matches: 6. The CDR3 length is 15 residues. CDR3 sequence (DNA): TGTGCCAGCAGCCCTGCGGGAGGGGGCCCCGGGGAGCTGTTTTTT. The encoded protein is CASSPAGGGPGELFF.

The chain links TRBV25-1 to TRBJ2-7; the match to TRBD1 covers 9 bases. With 0 bases clipped from V and 2 bases from J, the junction kept 5 bases outside the gene matches. CDR1 is MGHDK, CDR2 SYGVNS, per germline. The CDR3 runs to 16 residues. Here the CDR3 DNA reads TGTGCCAGCAGTGAATATGGGGGACAGGGTACCTACGAGCAGTACTTC. This translates into CASSEYGGQGTYEQYF.

The rearrangement uses TRBV28 and TRBJ1-3; TRBD1 agrees at 9 bases. V shed 2 bases, J shed 2 bases, and the junction held 1 base outside the gene matches. This CDR3 has 15 residues. Per germline, CDR1 MDHEN and CDR2 SYDVKM. The CDR3 sequence: CASSLGQGTGNTIYF. The CDR3 bases are TGTGCCAGCAGTTTAGGACAGGGGACTGGAAACACCATATATTTT.

The chain has TRBV5-5 and TRBJ1-6; 9 nucleotides agree with TRBD1. The CDR3 runs 15 residues. The V gene's germline CDR1 is SGHKS and CDR2 YYEKEE (reference sequence). With 0 bases clipped from V and 8 bases from J, the junction kept 3 bases outside the gene matches. The DNA for the CDR3 is TGTGCCAGCAGCTTGGCCTGGGACAGGGATTCACCCCTCCACTTT. Residues: CASSLAWDRDSPLHF.

This sequence joins TRBV7-9 and TRBJ1-3; D ambiguous. The CDR3 extends over 15 amino acids. CDR1 and CDR2 (germline): SEHNR, FQNEAQ (reference sequence). The V end lost 3 bases, the J end lost 0 bases, and 9 bases lay between the germline ends. CDR3 amino acids: CASSFPKNSGNTIYF. The CDR3 region has the DNA TGTGCCAGCAGCTTCCCAAAAAACTCTGGAAACACCATATATTTT.

This chain joins TRBV9 and TRBJ2-5; the match to TRBD1 covers 7 bases. Germline V gene data show CDR1 as SGDLS and CDR2 as YYNGEE. V lost 3 bases and J lost 5; bases outside the gene matches: 16. CDR3 size: 17 residues. In nucleotides, the CDR3 is TGTGCCAGCAGCGCGAACTCCCAGGGGGTCAGGGGCGAGACCCAGTACTTC. Amino acid sequence: CASSANSQGVRGETQYF.

The V gene is TRBV11-3, the J gene TRBJ2-1; D call uncertain. The CDR3 runs 12 residues. The germline gives CDR1 SGHNT, CDR2 YENEEA. Trimming took 1 base from V and 10 from J, leaving 8 bases between them. This CDR3 is CASSLGIGEQFF. CDR3 DNA sequence: TGTGCCAGCAGCTTAGGGATTGGAGAGCAGTTCTTC.

There are a few counts of this clone. The rearrangement links TRBV9 to TRBJ2-7, with D tentatively TRBD1 or TRBD2 (6 bases each). Trimming cost V 5 bases and J 6 bases, with 12 bases left between them. This CDR3 has 12 amino acids. Looked up from germline, CDR1 is SGDLS and CDR2 is YYNGEE. Written as DNA, the CDR3 is TGTGCCAGCAGTGCAGGGGAGGCCGAGCAGTACTTC. Its protein product is CASSAGEAEQYF.

This clone was detected a few times. J is TRBJ2-2 and V is TRBV29-1; 14 bases are a match to TRBD2. Trimming took 5 bases from V and 0 from J; bases not matched to a gene: 5. CDR3 length equals 17 residues. Germline assignment: CDR1 SQVTM and CDR2 ANQGSEA. The CDR3 DNA reads TGCAGCGTTCAGGGACTAGCGGGAGCAGCGAACACCGGGGAGCTGTTTTTT. Translating it yields CSVQGLAGAANTGELFF.

The chain joins TRBV6-7 to TRBJ2-7; D is ambiguous. TRBV6-7 is recorded as an ORF, its role being uncertain. V was pared by 0 bases and J by 8 bases, with 20 bases between. The CDR3 consists of 16 residues. The CDR3 protein is CASSYSPFGVSTQQYF. As DNA, the CDR3 is TGTGCCAGCAGTTACTCCCCCTTTGGTGTGTCCACCCAGCAGTACTTC.

The CDR3 is CATSDPTGSGETQYF. The DNA for the CDR3 is TGTGCCACCAGTGACCCGACAGGGTCGGGGGAGACCCAGTACTTC. The chain links TRBV24-1 to TRBJ2-5; 7 bases map to TRBD1. In germline, CDR1 is KGHDR, CDR2 SFDVKD. The V and J ends lost 4 bases and 5 bases, in that order; junction bases with no gene match: 9. The CDR3 length is 15 residues.

The V and J genes are TRBV5-6 and TRBJ2-7; 8 nucleotides line up with TRBD1. This CDR3 comprises 13 residues. J gave up 5 bases and V 0 bases, and 1 base lay outside the gene matches. Germline V gene sequence: CDR1 SGHDT, CDR2 YYEEEE. This CDR3 is CASSLATGDEQYF. As DNA, the CDR3 is TGTGCCAGCAGCTTGGCGACAGGGGACGAGCAGTACTTC.

The rearrangement uses TRBV11-2 and TRBJ2-1, with TRBD2 matching 9 bases. CDR1 is SGHAT and CDR2 is FQNNGV in the germline V gene. The CDR3 contains 15 residues. The ends lost 3 bases at V and 9 bases at J; junction bases unmatched: 9. The CDR3 DNA reads TGTGCCAGCAGCTTGGGGGCGGGAGGGCCGATTGAGCAGTTCTTC. As protein: CASSLGAGGPIEQFF. Full variable domain (missing parts from reference TRBV11-2 and TRBJ2-1): EAGVAQSPRYKIIEKRQSVAFWCNPISGHATLYWYQQILGQGPKLLIQFQNNGVVDDSQLPKDRFSAERLKGVDSTLKIQPAKLEDSAVYLCASSLGAGGPIEQFFGPGTRLTVL.